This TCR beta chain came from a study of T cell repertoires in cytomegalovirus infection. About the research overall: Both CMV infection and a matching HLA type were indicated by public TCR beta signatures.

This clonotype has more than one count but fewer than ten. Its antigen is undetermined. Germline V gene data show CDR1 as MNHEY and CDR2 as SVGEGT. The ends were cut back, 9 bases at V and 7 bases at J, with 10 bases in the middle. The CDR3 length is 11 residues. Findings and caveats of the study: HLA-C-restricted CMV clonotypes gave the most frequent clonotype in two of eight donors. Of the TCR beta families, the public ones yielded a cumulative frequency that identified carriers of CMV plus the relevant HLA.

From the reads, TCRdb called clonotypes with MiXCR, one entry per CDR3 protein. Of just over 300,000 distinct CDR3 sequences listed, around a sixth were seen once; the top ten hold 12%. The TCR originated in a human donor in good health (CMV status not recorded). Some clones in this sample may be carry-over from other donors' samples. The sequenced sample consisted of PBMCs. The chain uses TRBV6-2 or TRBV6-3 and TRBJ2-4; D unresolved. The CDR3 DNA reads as TGTGCCAGTAGTGACGGGAACATTCAGTACTTC. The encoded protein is CASSDGNIQYF.